The clone carrying this TCR beta chain was seen only once. The assay was immunoSEQ multiplex PCR, and TCRdb's table has in-frame clones only and misses some. Of some 250,000 clones in the sample, approximately 87% were seen once. Deletions cut 3 bases from V and 0 bases from J, with 9 bases between. The CDR3 contains 14 residues. Germline CDR1 is SNHLY and CDR2 is FYNNEI. The entry originates in a study of blood T cell repertoires in COVID-19. The origin of this receptor is a woman in her twenties or thirties with COVID-19, enrolled during active disease. The gene calls are TRBV2 and TRBJ2-7; D is ambiguous. Sequencing input: peripheral blood. CDR3 nucleotide sequence: TGTGCCAGCAGTGATGCGCTAAGCTCCTACGAGCAGTACTTC. This gives the protein CASSDALSSYEQYF.